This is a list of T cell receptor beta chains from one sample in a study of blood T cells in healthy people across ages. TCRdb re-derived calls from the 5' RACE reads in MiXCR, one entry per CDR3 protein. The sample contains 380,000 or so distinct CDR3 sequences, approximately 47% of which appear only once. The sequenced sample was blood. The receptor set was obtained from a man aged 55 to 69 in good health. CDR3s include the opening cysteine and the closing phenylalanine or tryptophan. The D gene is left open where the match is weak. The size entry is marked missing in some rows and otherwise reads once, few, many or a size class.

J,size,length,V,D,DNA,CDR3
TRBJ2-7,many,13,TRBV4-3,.,TGCGCCAGCAGCCAAGATGTGGGATACGAGCAGTACTTC,CASSQDVGYEQYF
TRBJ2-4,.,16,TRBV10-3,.,TGTGCCATCACCTTCACAGGCCCACTAGCCAAAAACATTCAGTACTTC,CAITFTGPLAKNIQYF
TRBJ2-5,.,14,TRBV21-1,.,TGTGCCAGCAGCCGTACGGGGGATGGCGAGACCCAGTACTTC,CASSRTGDGETQYF
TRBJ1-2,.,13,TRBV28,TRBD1,TGTGCCATTAAAGGACAGGCTAAGGTCCCTTACACCTTC,CAIKGQAKVPYTF
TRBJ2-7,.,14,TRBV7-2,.,TGTGCCAGCAGCCTCCTAGACAGCCCCTACGAGCAGTACTTC,CASSLLDSPYEQYF
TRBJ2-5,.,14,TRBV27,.,TGTGCCAGCAGTTCCCCGGGGGGCCGAGAGACCCAGTACTTC,CASSSPGGRETQYF
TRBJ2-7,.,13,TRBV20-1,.,TGCAGTGCTAGAGAAGGGTCTGACTACGAGCAGTACTTC,CSAREGSDYEQYF
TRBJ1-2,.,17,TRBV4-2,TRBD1,TGTGCCAGCAGCCAAGCGGACAGGATTAACTCTAACTATGGCTACACCTTC,CASSQADRINSNYGYTF
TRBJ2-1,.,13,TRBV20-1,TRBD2,TGCAGGGCCGGGACTAGCGGGCCCAATGAGCAGTTCTTC,CRAGTSGPNEQFF
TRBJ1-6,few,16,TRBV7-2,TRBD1,TGTGCCAGCAGCCCAAGCCCGGGACAGTACGGTTCACCCCTCCACTTT,CASSPSPGQYGSPLHF
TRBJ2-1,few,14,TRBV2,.,TGTGCCAGCAGTGGTCAGCGAACCTACAATGAGCAGTTCTTC,CASSGQRTYNEQFF
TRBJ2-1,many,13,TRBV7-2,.,TGTGCCAGCAGCTTATCGACCTACAATGAGCAGTTCTTC,CASSLSTYNEQFF
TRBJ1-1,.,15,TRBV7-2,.,TGTGCCAGCAGCTTAGTGGGGGCGCGGAACACTGAAGCTTTCTTT,CASSLVGARNTEAFF
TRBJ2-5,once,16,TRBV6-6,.,TGTGCCAGCAGTTACTCGGGCTCGTGGCAGCAAGAGACCCAGTACTTC,CASSYSGSWQQETQYF
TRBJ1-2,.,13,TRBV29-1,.,TGCAGCGTTGATGTCGGGATCGGGCATGGCTACACCTTC,CSVDVGIGHGYTF
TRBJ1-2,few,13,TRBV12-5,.,TGTGCTAGTGGTTTGGGGCAGGCCTATGGCTACACCTTC,CASGLGQAYGYTF
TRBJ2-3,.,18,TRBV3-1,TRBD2,TGTGCCAGCAGCCAAGAACGTGCGGTAGCGGGAAGGACAGATACGCAGTATTTT,CASSQERAVAGRTDTQYF
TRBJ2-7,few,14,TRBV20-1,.,TGCAGTGCCATAAGACAGGTGGCAGGTTGCGAGCAGTACTTC,CSAIRQVAGCEQYF
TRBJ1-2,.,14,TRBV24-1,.,TGTGCCACCAGTGACGAGCGGGGGGACTATGGCTACACCTTC,CATSDERGDYGYTF
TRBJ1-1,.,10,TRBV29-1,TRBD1,TGCAGCGTTTCGGACAGGGAGGCTTTCTTT,CSVSDREAFF
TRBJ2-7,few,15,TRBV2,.,TGTGCCAGCAGTTATCCAACCGGGGAAGGCTACGAGCAGTACTTC,CASSYPTGEGYEQYF
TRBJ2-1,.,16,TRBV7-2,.,TGTGCCAGCAGCTTAGCGGGAGGACCTTCCTACAATGAGCAGTTCTTC,CASSLAGGPSYNEQFF
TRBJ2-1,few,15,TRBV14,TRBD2,TGTGCCAGCAGCCCAAGCGGCGGGAGCCCGAATGAGCAGTTCTTC,CASSPSGGSPNEQFF
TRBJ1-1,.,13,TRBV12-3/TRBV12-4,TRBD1,TGTGCCAGCAGTGACAGGGTCGACACTGAAGCTTTCTTT,CASSDRVDTEAFF
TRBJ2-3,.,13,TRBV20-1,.,TGCAGTGCTAGAGGCTCGGGCTTGGATACGCAGTATTTT,CSARGSGLDTQYF
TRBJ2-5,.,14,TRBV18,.,TGTGCCAGCTCACCAGGGATGCACCAAGAGACCCAGTACTTC,CASSPGMHQETQYF
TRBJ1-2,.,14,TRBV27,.,TGTGCCAGCAGTTTATCCCACAGTAACTATGGCTACACCTTC,CASSLSHSNYGYTF
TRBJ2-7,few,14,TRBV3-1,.,TGTGCCAGCAGCCCTCCGGGATTTTACTACGAGCAGTACTTC,CASSPPGFYYEQYF
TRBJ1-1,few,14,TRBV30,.,TGTGCCTGGAGTCCCGACAGGATGAACACTGAAGCTTTCTTT,CAWSPDRMNTEAFF
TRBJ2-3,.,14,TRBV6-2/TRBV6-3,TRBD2,TGTGCCAGCACCGGACTAGCGGGAGGAGGGACGCAGTATTTT,CASTGLAGGGTQYF
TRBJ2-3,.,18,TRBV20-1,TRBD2,TGCAGTGCTAGAAGGCTAGCGGGTCGGTTTAGGAGCACAGATACGCAGTATTTT,CSARRLAGRFRSTDTQYF
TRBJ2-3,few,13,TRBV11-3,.,TGTGCCAGCAGCTTAGAGGGTAAAGATACGCAGTATTTT,CASSLEGKDTQYF
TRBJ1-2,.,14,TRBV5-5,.,TGTGCCAGCAGCTTGTCACTCCAAGGGCTTGGCTACACCTTC,CASSLSLQGLGYTF
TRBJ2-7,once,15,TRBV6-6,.,TGTGCCAGCAGGGAATCGGTCCCAAAGCTCGGTGAGCAGTACTTC,CASRESVPKLGEQYF
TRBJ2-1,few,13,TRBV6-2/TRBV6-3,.,TGTGCCAGCCGGGACTTTGGGCGTAATGAGCAGTTCTTC,CASRDFGRNEQFF